A selection of T cell receptor beta chains follows, all from one sample in a study of CD8 T cells in Susac syndrome. From the immunoSEQ multiplex PCR reads, TCRdb called clonotypes with MiXCR, one entry per CDR3 protein. The table shows approximately 180,000 distinct CDR3 sequences, with roughly 94% occurring only once. The specimen sequenced was CD4+ T cells from PBMCs. The receptor set was obtained from a human donor with Susac syndrome. CDR3s include the opening cysteine and the closing phenylalanine or tryptophan. The order of the fields is CDR3 length, D gene, V gene, J gene, CDR3 protein. A D gene is named only where the DNA matches it firmly.

13,NA,TRBV20-1,TRBJ2-4,CSAGTIAKNIQYF
19,TRBD1,TRBV5-1,TRBJ2-6,CASSSFGGQGSSGANVLTF
15,TRBD1,TRBV20-1,TRBJ2-4,CSASPGTGNVYIQYF
16,NA,TRBV20-1,TRBJ2-1,CSARGLSRGGGYEQFF
15,NA,TRBV5-1,TRBJ1-1,CASSLEGTVNTEAFF
14,NA,TRBV5-1,TRBJ1-1,CASSLLTMGTEAFF
15,NA,TRBV3-1,TRBJ2-1,CASSQGPYNTNEQFF
14,NA,TRBV4-1,TRBJ1-5,CASSQDRNPQPQHF
15,TRBD1,TRBV6-1,TRBJ1-2,CASSERPRTGYGYTF
14,NA,TRBV12-3/TRBV12-4,TRBJ1-4,CASSRGTLGEKLFF
15,TRBD2,TRBV6-6,TRBJ2-7,CASSYSASGRYEQYF
14,NA,TRBV12-3/TRBV12-4,TRBJ1-5,CASSRAGVNQPQHF
14,TRBD1,TRBV4-1,TRBJ1-5,CASSQVSGGQPQHF
13,NA,TRBV5-6,TRBJ1-2,CASSSRSDYGYTF
14,TRBD1,TRBV28,TRBJ2-4,CASSQGGSGNIQYF
13,NA,TRBV3-1,TRBJ2-1,CASSRAAGDEQFF
15,TRBD1,TRBV5-6,TRBJ1-4,CASSPDRGEDEKLFF
12,NA,TRBV29-1,TRBJ2-3,CSVEEHTDTQYF
18,NA,TRBV12-3/TRBV12-4,TRBJ1-2,CASSFRSWFGSASYGYTF
14,TRBD2,TRBV20-1,TRBJ2-5,CSASLASGAETQYF
12,NA,TRBV2,TRBJ2-7,CASTVSSYEQYF
15,TRBD1,TRBV12-3/TRBV12-4,TRBJ2-7,CASSLTGQGSYEQYF
13,NA,TRBV12-3/TRBV12-4,TRBJ1-1,CASSGGDGLMAFF
16,TRBD2,TRBV19,TRBJ2-7,CASSPYPSGGSYEQYF
12,NA,TRBV20-1,TRBJ2-7,CSCRQSGYEQYF
18,TRBD2,TRBV5-6,TRBJ2-5,CASSFSLRGGGPRETQYF
15,TRBD1,TRBV5-1,TRBJ1-3,CASSLEGAGGNTIYF
13,TRBD1,TRBV30,TRBJ1-6,CAWGQALASPLHF
16,TRBD1,TRBV18,TRBJ2-3,CASSPGQGLETDTQYF
14,NA,TRBV12-3/TRBV12-4,TRBJ1-5,CASSSRTRDQPQHF
15,TRBD2,TRBV6-5,TRBJ2-1,CASSYSLAGGNEQFF
15,TRBD1,TRBV11-3,TRBJ1-5,CASLSRTGWNQPQHF
13,TRBD2,TRBV23-1,TRBJ2-3,CVPGRDGTDTQYF
13,NA,TRBV6-5,TRBJ2-7,CASSYRVGYEQYF
15,TRBD2,TRBV18,TRBJ2-5,CASSPYAGVEETQYF
15,TRBD1,TRBV6-2/TRBV6-3,TRBJ1-5,CASSTDRAPDQPQHF
14,NA,TRBV3-1,TRBJ2-7,CASSQGLGPYEQYF
12,NA,TRBV28,TRBJ2-7,CASSSPNREQYF
12,NA,TRBV12-3/TRBV12-4,TRBJ1-1,CASSLATYEAFF
13,NA,TRBV6-6,TRBJ2-7,CASSSLYGNEQYF
19,NA,TRBV21-1,TRBJ2-4,CASLLSPTGGYQAKNIQYF
12,NA,TRBV30,TRBJ2-5,CAWSLEGETQYF
17,NA,TRBV20-1,TRBJ1-5,CSAMRPLGVISNQPQHF
17,NA,TRBV12-5,TRBJ2-3,CASGLVLGREWTDTQYF
12,NA,TRBV19,TRBJ2-7,CASSIKGYEQYF
15,TRBD2,TRBV20-1,TRBJ2-1,CSAPTLAGVGNEQFF
12,NA,TRBV20-1,TRBJ2-7,CSASGSTYEQYF
14,NA,TRBV20-1,TRBJ2-7,CSAPGRQGSYEQYF
13,NA,TRBV7-2,TRBJ2-2,CASSLGGNGELFF
16,TRBD1,TRBV3-1,TRBJ2-2,CASSQPGQVATGELFF
18,TRBD1,TRBV5-1,TRBJ2-6,CASSGPGQGGAGANVLTF
19,NA,TRBV6-5,TRBJ1-5,CASSYSGSRRTYSNQPQHF